The 21 T cell receptor beta chains below were found in one sample sequenced in a study of CD8 T cells in ankylosing spondylitis. General study findings and limits: Characteristic, it appeared, of ankylosing spondylitis blood was a TCR beta motif of seven or eight highly homologous variants.

Their antigens remain unidentified. TCRdb redid the calling of the 5' RACE reads with MiXCR, one entry per CDR3 protein. This table holds fewer than 500,000 distinct CDR3 sequences, more than 25% found once. Sample: blood, either unsorted or a sorted T cell fraction (not recorded which). The receptors were sampled from a male donor with ankylosing spondylitis.

CDR3 in amino acids: CSVGKGTGNQPQHF. CDR3 sequence (DNA): TGCAGCGTGGGAAAGGGGACGGGCAATCAGCCCCAGCATTTT. The rearrangement joins TRBV29-1 to TRBJ1-5; D may be TRBD1 (5 bases). The V and J ends lost 6 bases and 2 bases respectively, with 14 bases between them. CDR1 is SQVTM and CDR2 is ANQGSEA in the germline V gene. The CDR3 runs 14 residues.

This clonotype turned up a few times. The V and J genes are TRBV5-1 and TRBJ2-1, with TRBD2 matching over 7 bases. This CDR3 contains 12 residues. Unmatched junction bases numbered 2, after V lost 5 bases and J lost 6 bases. Germline lookup yields CDR1 SGHRS and CDR2 YFSETQ. The CDR3 nucleotides read TGCGCCAGCAGGGGGGAGGGCAATGAGCAGTTCTTC. As protein: CASRGEGNEQFF.

This clonotype showed up just a few times. This rearrangement joins TRBV7-2 to TRBJ2-7; no clear D gene. The V end lost 1 base, the J end lost 2 bases, and 9 bases lay between the germline ends. The CDR3 runs 14 residues. Germline V CDR1 and CDR2: SGHTA, FQGNSA. CDR3 in DNA: TGTGCCAGCAGCTTAGTTCCGGCGCCCTACGAGCAGTACTTC. It specifies CASSLVPAPYEQYF.

This clonotype was counted a few times. The rearrangement links TRBV6-5 to TRBJ2-3; no reliable D call. Germline CDR1 and CDR2: MNHEY and SVGAGI. V lost 3 bases, J lost 2 bases, and 9 bases lay in between. This CDR3 is built from 14 residues. The CDR3 reads CASSYIDPTDTQYF. The CDR3 nucleotides read TGTGCCAGCAGTTATATCGACCCCACAGATACGCAGTATTTT.

The rearrangement links TRBV7-8 to TRBJ1-2, with 8 bases lining up with TRBD1. The CDR3 spans 15 residues. With 5 bases clipped from V and 8 bases from J, the junction kept 13 bases outside the gene matches. The germline V gene has CDR1 SGHVS and CDR2 FQNEAQ. As DNA, the CDR3 is TGTGCCAGCAGCGCCCGGGACAGGTCGACAGGGGGCTACACCTTC. Its protein is CASSARDRSTGGYTF.

There are a few counts of this clonotype. CDR3 in DNA: TGTGCCACCAGCAGAGATCACCGATCAGCAAATGCAGATACGCAGTATTTT. It translates to CATSRDHRSANADTQYF. The chain has TRBV15 and TRBJ2-3, with D unresolved. CDR1 and CDR2 (germline): LNHNV, YYDKDF (reference sequence). Trimming removed 0 bases from V and 4 bases from J, with 17 bases in between. The CDR3 extends over 17 amino acids.

This clonotype turned up a few times. The chain uses TRBV15 and TRBJ2-5; D may be TRBD2 (6 bases). V lost 5 bases and J 1 base, leaving 11 bases between the germline ends. In germline, CDR1 is LNHNV, CDR2 YYDKDF (reference sequence). The CDR3 loop spans 14 amino acids. The CDR3 loop reads CATSVRTIQETQYF. CDR3 nucleotides: TGTGCCACCAGCGTCCGGACTATCCAAGAGACCCAGTACTTC.

This clonotype has only a few counts. CDR3 DNA sequence: TGTGCCAGCAGTTACCTGAAAGGGGCGGACAACCCGTTCTTC. Translated: CASSYLKGADNPFF. This chain links TRBV6-2 or TRBV6-3 with TRBJ2-1; TRBD1 might be the D (5 bases). V lost 2 bases and J 15 bases, leaving 20 bases between the germline ends. This CDR3 region has 14 residues. Per the germline V gene, CDR1 is MNHEY and CDR2 is SVGEGT.

This clonotype showed up just a few times. The V and J genes are TRBV12-3 or TRBV12-4 and TRBJ1-4; D is unclear. Trimming stripped 0 bases from V and 6 bases from J, with 17 bases between. The CDR3 has 17 residues. CDR3 sequence: CASSLALGRSAHEKLFF. CDR3 DNA sequence: TGTGCCAGCAGTTTAGCCCTTGGACGCTCCGCACATGAAAAACTGTTTTTT.

The chain is built from TRBV20-1 and TRBJ2-1; 14 nucleotides line up with TRBD2. V dropped 5 bases and J dropped 6; count of bases not matched to a gene: 9. From germline, CDR1 is DFQATT and CDR2 SNEGSKA (reference sequence). The CDR3 extends over 16 amino acids. In nucleotides, the CDR3 is TGCAGTGCTCTGACCCAGACTAGCGGGAGGGTCAATGAGCAGTTCTTC. Translating gives CSALTQTSGRVNEQFF.

In the case of this clonotype: Germline is not matched at one junction end, which may reflect a read error. The chain links TRBV4-1 to TRBJ2-1; no definite D call. The CDR3 consists of 16 residues. Germline V gives CDR1 MGHRA, CDR2 YSYEKL. The CDR3 nucleotides read TGCGCCAGCAACCAAGATCGTGGGGTCCAGTACAATGAGCAGTTCTTC. Protein sequence: CASNQDRGVQYNEQFF.

This clonotype was seen many times. The chain carries TRBV5-1 and TRBJ2-7, with 8 bases aligning to TRBD1. The V and J ends lost 3 bases and 5 bases, in that order; junction bases with no gene match: 4. The CDR3 length is 13 residues. CDR1 is SGHRS and CDR2 is YFSETQ in the germline V gene. The CDR3, as DNA: TGCGCCAGCAGCTGGACAGGGAGCGACGAGCAGTACTTC. It is translated as CASSWTGSDEQYF.

This clonotype has more than one count but fewer than ten. The genes are TRBV20-1 and TRBJ1-1; TRBD1 matches 8 bases. J gave up 0 bases and V 6 bases, and 18 bases lay outside the gene matches. CDR3 length: 18 residues. CDR1 is DFQATT and CDR2 is SNEGSKA in the germline V gene (reference sequence). CDR3 residues: CSAGHRTGRKSMNTEAFF. The CDR3, as DNA: TGCAGTGCGGGCCACCGGACAGGGCGGAAATCAATGAACACTGAAGCTTTCTTT.

This clonotype has only a few counts. The CDR3 DNA reads TGCAGCGTTGTAGGGGCGGTAAGGGAGCAGTTCTTC. Its translation is CSVVGAVREQFF. This sequence joins TRBV29-1 and TRBJ2-1; D possibly corresponds to TRBD1 (5 bases). CDR1 is SQVTM, CDR2 ANQGSEA, per germline. Trimming shortened V by 4 bases and J by 10 bases, and 14 bases separated the two germline ends. The CDR3 has 12 residues.

The sample holds a few counts of this clonotype. The chain combines TRBV29-1 with TRBJ1-2, with D hard to call. The V end lost 6 bases, the J end lost 6 bases, and 11 bases lay between the germline ends. This CDR3 has 11 residues. Germline CDR1 is SQVTM and CDR2 is ANQGSEA. The CDR3 coding sequence is TGCAGCGTCCGCCTCTATGATGGCTACACCTTC. This sequence encodes CSVRLYDGYTF.

The CDR3 loop reads CASSFDPNSGNTIYF. CDR3 sequence (DNA): TGTGCCAGCAGCTTCGACCCGAACTCTGGAAACACCATATATTTT. The chain couples TRBV5-5 to TRBJ1-3, with unresolved D. V shed 2 bases and J shed 0 bases, with 9 bases lying between them. The CDR3 sequence is 15 residues long. CDR1 and CDR2 (germline): SGHKS, YYEKEE (reference sequence).

The V call is TRBV7-9, the J call TRBJ2-1; 8 bases are shared with TRBD2. This CDR3 contains 16 residues. V was clipped by 2 bases and J by 6 bases; unmatched bases: 9. The germline gives CDR1 SEHNR, CDR2 FQNEAQ (reference sequence). CDR3 sequence reads: CASSLSSGGGINEQFF. CDR3 coding DNA: TGTGCCAGCAGCTTAAGTTCGGGAGGGGGAATCAATGAGCAGTTCTTC. Based on the CDR3 plus reference TRBV7-9 and TRBJ2-1, the full variable domain is DTGVSQNPRHKITKRGQNVTFRCDPISEHNRLYWYRQTLGQGPEFLTYFQNEAQLEKSRLLSDRFSAERPKGSFSTLEIQRTEQGDSAMYLCASSLSSGGGINEQFFGPGTRLTVL.

The chain recombines TRBV18 with TRBJ2-1; D is possibly TRBD2 (7 bases). The germline V gene encodes CDR1 KGHSH and CDR2 LQKENI. Trimming shortened V by 3 bases and J by 7 bases, and 10 bases separated the two germline ends. The CDR3 spans 13 residues. The CDR3 region has the DNA TGTGCCAGCTCACCGAGCGGGACAAATGAGCAGTTCTTC. Protein product: CASSPSGTNEQFF. Variable domain in full (rest from reference TRBV18 and TRBJ2-1): NAGVMQNPRHLVRRRGQEARLRCSPMKGHSHVYWYRQLPEEGLKFMVYLQKENIIDESGMPKERFSAEFPKEGPSILRIQQVVRGDSAAYFCASSPSGTNEQFFGPGTRLTVL.

The CDR3 DNA sequence: TGTGCCATCAGTGGAGCGGGCCAAGAGACCCAGTACTTC. Protein sequence: CAISGAGQETQYF. The rearrangement uses TRBV10-3 and TRBJ2-5, with D possibly matching TRBD2 (6 bases). V lost 4 bases and J 1 base, leaving 7 bases between the germline ends. Germline values: CDR1 ENHRY, CDR2 SYGVKD. The CDR3 spans 13 residues.

This chain uses TRBV11-2 with TRBJ2-1; 13 bases are a match to TRBD2. The CDR3 totals 16 residues. V trimming: 4 bases; J trimming: 6 bases; junction bases outside the gene matches: 6. Germline-derived CDR1 and CDR2 are SGHAT and FQNNGV. The CDR3 region has the DNA TGTGCCAGCAGCTCCACCGGGACTAGCGGGATCAATGAGCAGTTCTTC. Translating gives CASSSTGTSGINEQFF.

This clonotype was recorded a few times. V is TRBV3-1 and J is TRBJ1-1; weak D call: TRBD1 (6 bases). V was pared by 4 bases and J by 1 base, with 16 bases between. The germline gives CDR1 LGHDT, CDR2 YNNKEL (reference sequence). There are 16 residues in the CDR3. The chain's CDR3 is CASSPARGQGNTEAFF. DNA of the CDR3: TGTGCCAGCAGCCCGGCCCGGGGGCAGGGGAACACTGAAGCTTTCTTT.